Listed here are 20 T cell receptor beta chains from one sample, sequenced in a study of vaccination effects on CD4 cells after COVID-19. For these receptors, no antigen is known. The protocol was immunoSEQ multiplex PCR, while the TCRdb copy is restricted to in-frame clones and leaves out a portion. The sample includes more than 35,000 clones, about 78% seen only once; the top ten take about 15%. In the ViraFEST assay, antigen-specific CD4+ clonotypes were identified by expansion after peptide-pool stimulation. Culture proceeded for 10 days, and CD4+ T cells were then isolated. This individual contracted SARS-CoV-2 between March and December 2020, as verified by PCR. The sequencing used CD4+ T cells from PBMCs cultured with HCoV-NL63 spike peptides, collected before COVID-19 vaccination. The receptor set was obtained from a human donor who had a prior SARS-CoV-2 infection.

The CDR3 loop reads CASSLWPRGIGEQFF. The CDR3 DNA is TGTGCCAGCAGCTTGTGGCCTAGGGGCATAGGGGAGCAGTTCTTC. The rearrangement uses TRBV7-6 and TRBJ2-1; D might be TRBD1 (5 bases). The CDR3 extends over 15 amino acids. Trimming pared 3 bases from V and 10 bases from J, leaving 19 bases between. The germline CDR1 and CDR2 sequences are SGHVS and FNYEAQ.

This rearrangement joins TRBV19 to TRBJ2-1; 9 bases are shared with TRBD1. The germline V gene has CDR1 LNHDA and CDR2 SQIVND (reference sequence). Germline trimming cut 3 bases from V and 7 bases from J; bases unmatched to any gene: 7. The CDR3 contains 15 residues. CDR3 loop: CASSIRTGADNEQFF. The CDR3, as DNA: TGTGCCAGTAGTATCAGGACAGGGGCGGATAATGAGCAGTTCTTC.

This clone was detected only a few times. The chain combines TRBV5-4 with TRBJ2-5, with D possibly TRBD1 on 5 matching bases. V shed 2 bases and J shed 1 base, with 9 bases lying between them. The CDR3 spans 14 residues. The germline gives CDR1 SGHNT, CDR2 YYREEE (reference sequence). The CDR3 coding sequence is TGTGCCAGCAGCTTCGGACATCGCCAAGAGACCCAGTACTTC. This codes for CASSFGHRQETQYF.

The chain couples TRBV3-1 (or the pseudogene TRBV3-2) to TRBJ1-4, with 8 bases fitting TRBD1. The CDR3 has 18 amino acids. Trimming cost V 1 base and J 4 bases; bases outside gene matches: 11. Germline V gene lookup returns CDR1 LGHDT and CDR2 YNNKEL (reference sequence). This CDR3 reads CASSQVMNRDRHNEKLFF. The CDR3, as DNA: TGTGCCAGCAGCCAAGTCATGAACCGGGACAGGCATAATGAAAAACTGTTTTTT.

This clone occurred once. The CDR3 DNA is TGTGCCAGCTCACCAGGGGCAAGAGGCCAAGAGACCCAGTACTTC. Protein: CASSPGARGQETQYF. The chain is built from TRBV18 and TRBJ2-5, with D perhaps TRBD1 (5 bases). The CDR3 loop spans 15 amino acids. CDR1 and CDR2 (germline): KGHSH, LQKENI. V gave up 2 bases and J gave up 1 base, with 11 bases separating them.

The V gene is TRBV18, the J gene TRBJ2-5; 9 positions match TRBD1. The CDR3 spans 15 residues. J gave up 2 bases and V 5 bases, and 6 bases lay outside the gene matches. Germline V gives CDR1 KGHSH, CDR2 LQKENI. The CDR3 region has the DNA TGTGCCAGCTCATTAACGGGACAGGGACAAGAGACCCAGTACTTC. Residues: CASSLTGQGQETQYF.

This clone was detected a few times. The gene calls are TRBV5-6 and TRBJ1-4; D gene ambiguous. Deletions cut 2 bases from V and 7 bases from J, with 6 bases between. CDR1 and CDR2 (germline): SGHDT, YYEEEE. The CDR3 consists of 12 residues. The CDR3: CASSLSGEKLFF. The CDR3 DNA is TGTGCCAGCAGCTTATCCGGTGAAAAACTGTTTTTT. The complete variable domain, with remaining parts taken from reference TRBV5-6 and TRBJ1-4, reads DAGVTQSPTHLIKTRGQQVTLRCSPKSGHDTVSWYQQALGQGPQFIFQYYEEEERQRGNFPDRFSGHQFPNYSSELNVNALLLGDSALYLCASSLSGEKLFFGSGTQLSVL.

The chain employs TRBV11-2 and TRBJ1-6; the D is unclear. V lost 1 base and J 7 bases, leaving 8 bases between the germline ends. There are 14 residues in the CDR3. Germline CDR1 is SGHAT and CDR2 is FQNNGV. The CDR3 nucleotides read TGTGCCAGCAGCTTAGGAACCGCCAATTCACCCCTCCACTTT. This translates into CASSLGTANSPLHF.

The genes are TRBV19 and TRBJ1-1; 9 bases line up with TRBD1. The CDR3 has 14 residues. Trimming at V came to 6 bases and at J to 2 bases, leaving 4 bases not matched to a gene. Looked up from germline, CDR1 is LNHDA and CDR2 is SQIVND (reference sequence). DNA for the CDR3: TGTGCCAGTAGCCGGGACAGGGTAAACACTGAAGCTTTCTTT. Protein sequence: CASSRDRVNTEAFF.

V usage is TRBV5-1 and J usage is TRBJ2-5; 11 bases are shared with TRBD2. The CDR3 is made up of 15 amino acids. V gave up 0 bases and J gave up 2 bases; unmatched junction bases: 0. Germline CDR1 reads SGHRS; CDR2 reads YFSETQ. The CDR3 protein is CASSLGLAGQETQYF. The DNA of the CDR3 is TGCGCCAGCAGCTTGGGACTAGCGGGGCAAGAGACCCAGTACTTC.

This clone was seen more than once but under ten times. The chain uses TRBV7-9 and TRBJ2-1; 9 bases line up with TRBD2. V trimming: 3 bases; J trimming: 4 bases; junction bases outside the gene matches: 4. The CDR3 sequence is 15 residues long. From germline, CDR1 is SEHNR and CDR2 FQNEAQ (reference sequence). CDR3 DNA: TGTGCCAGCAGCTTGGCGGGGGGGCCTTACAATGAGCAGTTCTTC. It codes for CASSLAGGPYNEQFF.

J is TRBJ1-3 and V is TRBV4-1; D might be TRBD1 (5 bases). V was trimmed by 0 bases and J by 6 bases, leaving 18 bases between them. CDR1 and CDR2 (germline): MGHRA, YSYEKL. The CDR3 runs 17 residues. CDR3 in amino acids: CASSQDRGRSPLNTIYF. In DNA form, the CDR3 reads TGCGCCAGCAGCCAAGATAGGGGTCGGAGTCCCCTAAACACCATATATTTT.

This chain joins TRBV7-8 and TRBJ2-1; TRBD1 matches 10 bases. Per germline, CDR1 SGHVS and CDR2 FQNEAQ. The trim removed 5 bases at V and 9 bases at J, leaving 13 bases unmatched. The CDR3 runs 16 residues. In DNA, the CDR3 is TGTGCCAGCAGCCGACGACAGACAGGGGGCTCGTCTGAGCAGTTCTTC. Protein sequence: CASSRRQTGGSSEQFF.

The gene calls are TRBV4-2 and TRBJ2-1, with 11 nucleotides matching TRBD2. Germline CDR1 LGHNA, CDR2 YNFKEQ. Trimming removed 1 base from V and 9 bases from J; junction bases left unmatched: 5. The CDR3 sequence is 15 residues long. CDR3 sequence reads: CASSQVLAGVSEQFF. CDR3 nucleotide sequence: TGTGCCAGCAGCCAAGTACTAGCGGGAGTAAGTGAGCAGTTCTTC.

This sequence joins TRBV7-2 and TRBJ1-2, with D perhaps TRBD1 (5 bases). Germline V gene data show CDR1 as SGHTA and CDR2 as FQGNSA. The CDR3 length is 16 residues. The V and J ends lost 2 bases and 4 bases respectively, with 17 bases between them. DNA for the CDR3: TGTGCCAGCAGCTTAACCAGTGTTGGGGGACCCTATGGCTACACCTTC. The encoded protein is CASSLTSVGGPYGYTF. The full variable domain, in which reference TRBV7-2 and TRBJ1-2 provide the parts outside the CDR3, is GAGVSQSPSNKVTEKGKDVELRCDPISGHTALYWYRQSLGQGLEFLIYFQGNSAPDKSGLPSDRFSAERTGGSVSTLTIQRTQQEDSAVYLCASSLTSVGGPYGYTFGSGTRLTVV.

The V gene is TRBV9, the J gene TRBJ2-1, with D possibly being TRBD2 (5 bases). The CDR3 sequence is 12 residues long. V was pared by 4 bases and J by 13 bases, with 15 bases between. Looked up from germline, CDR1 is SGDLS and CDR2 is YYNGEE. The CDR3 nucleotides read TGTGCCAGCAGCTCACCAAGGACTGCCCAGTTCTTC. Residues: CASSSPRTAQFF.

The V gene is TRBV4-2, the J gene TRBJ2-4; 12 nucleotides line up with TRBD2. V gave up 1 base and J gave up 7 bases; unmatched junction bases: 17. The length of the CDR3 is 20 residues. Germline CDR1 reads LGHNA; CDR2 reads YNFKEQ. CDR3 loop: CASSQVSPSGGALSSNIQYF. The DNA of the CDR3 is TGTGCCAGCAGCCAAGTATCCCCTAGCGGGGGGGCTCTGAGTTCGAACATTCAGTACTTC.

This clone was found once. The chain carries TRBV7-3 and TRBJ1-1; D is uncertain. The CDR3 has 15 residues. Per the germline V gene, CDR1 is SGHTA and CDR2 is FQGTGA. Trimming stripped 5 bases from V and 3 bases from J, with 16 bases between. The CDR3 reads CASSPYGLSDTEAFF. The CDR3 coding sequence is TGTGCCAGCAGCCCGTACGGGCTTTCGGACACTGAAGCTTTCTTT.

This chain connects TRBV28 to TRBJ1-4, with D perhaps TRBD1 (5 bases). The CDR3 sequence is 14 residues long. The germline V and J ends were trimmed by 5 bases and 3 bases, with 10 bases remaining between them. Germline V gene data show CDR1 as MDHEN and CDR2 as SYDVKM. This CDR3 reads CASSVPGPNEKLFF. Here the CDR3 DNA reads TGTGCCAGCAGTGTGCCGGGACCTAATGAAAAACTGTTTTTT.

The sample holds a few counts of this clone. The gene calls are TRBV5-1 and TRBJ1-6; the D gene is possibly TRBD1 (5 bases). The CDR3 has 16 amino acids. V lost 5 bases and J lost 4, with 16 bases in between. Germline V CDR1 and CDR2: SGHRS, YFSETQ. This CDR3 is CASRGTVFQYNSPLHF. In nucleotides, the CDR3 is TGCGCCAGCAGGGGGACGGTCTTTCAATATAATTCACCCCTCCACTTT.